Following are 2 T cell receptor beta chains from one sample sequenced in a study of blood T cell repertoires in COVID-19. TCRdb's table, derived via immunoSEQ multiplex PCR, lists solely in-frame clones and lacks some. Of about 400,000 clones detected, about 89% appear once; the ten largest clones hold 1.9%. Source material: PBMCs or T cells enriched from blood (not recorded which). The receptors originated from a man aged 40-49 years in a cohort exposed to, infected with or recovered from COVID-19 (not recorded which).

The CDR3 is CASSDLRGTEAFF. DNA for the CDR3: TGTGCCAGCAGTGACCTGAGGGGGACTGAAGCTTTCTTT. The genes are TRBV6-4 and TRBJ1-1; D perhaps matches TRBD1 (6 bases). This CDR3 has 13 residues. Deletions cut 2 bases from V and 5 bases from J, with 9 bases between. Germline CDR1 and CDR2: MRHNA and SNTAGT.

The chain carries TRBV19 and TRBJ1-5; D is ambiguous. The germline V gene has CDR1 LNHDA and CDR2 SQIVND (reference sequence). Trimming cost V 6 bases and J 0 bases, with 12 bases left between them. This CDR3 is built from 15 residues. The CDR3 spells CASSPKAFSNQPQHF. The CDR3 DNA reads TGTGCCAGTAGCCCGAAAGCCTTTAGCAATCAGCCCCAGCATTTT.